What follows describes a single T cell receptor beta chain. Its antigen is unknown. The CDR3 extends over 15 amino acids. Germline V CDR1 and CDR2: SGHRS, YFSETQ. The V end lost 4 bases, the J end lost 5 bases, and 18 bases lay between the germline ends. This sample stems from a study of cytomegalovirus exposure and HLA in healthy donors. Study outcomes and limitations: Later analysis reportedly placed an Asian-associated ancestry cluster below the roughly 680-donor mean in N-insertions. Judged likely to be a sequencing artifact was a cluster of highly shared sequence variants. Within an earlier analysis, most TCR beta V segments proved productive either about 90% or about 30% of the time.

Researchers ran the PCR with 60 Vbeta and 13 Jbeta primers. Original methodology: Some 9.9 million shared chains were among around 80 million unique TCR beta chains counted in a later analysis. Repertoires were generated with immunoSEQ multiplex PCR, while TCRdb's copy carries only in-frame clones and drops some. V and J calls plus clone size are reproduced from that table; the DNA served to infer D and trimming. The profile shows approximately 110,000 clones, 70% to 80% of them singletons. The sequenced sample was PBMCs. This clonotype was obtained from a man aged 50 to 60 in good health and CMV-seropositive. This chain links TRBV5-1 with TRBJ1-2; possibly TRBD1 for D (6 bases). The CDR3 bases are TGCGCCAGCAGCCTTACCGACGGGACACCTTATGGCTACACCTTC. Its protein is CASSLTDGTPYGYTF.